This TCR beta chain was recovered during a study of early T cells in non-severe SARS-CoV-2 infection. Individually, cDNA molecules had unique molecular identifiers attached to them. TCRdb itself ran the 5' RACE reads through MiXCR, one entry per CDR3 protein. The top ten hold around 14% of the sample, which has about 33,000 distinct CDR3 sequences, 5% seen once. This clonotype has more than one count but fewer than ten. The ends were cut back, 2 bases at V and 2 bases at J, with 9 bases in the middle. This CDR3 comprises 14 residues. Germline CDR1 LGHDT, CDR2 YNNKEL (reference sequence). This sequence joins TRBV3-1 and TRBJ1-1; D not resolved. Sequencing was carried out using whole blood. The origin of this receptor is an adult who was a healthcare worker with PCR-confirmed SARS-CoV-2 infection or an uninfected control (not recorded which). Here the CDR3 DNA reads TGTGCCAGCAGCCAAAGCGGAATTAACACTGAAGCTTTCTTT. This codes for CASSQSGINTEAFF. Supplemented by reference TRBV3-1 and TRBJ1-1, the full variable domain reads DTAVSQTPKYLVTQMGNDKSIKCEQNLGHDTMYWYKQDSKKFLKIMFSYNNKELIINETVPNRFSPKSPDKAHLNLHINSLELGDSAVYFCASSQSGINTEAFFGQGTRLTVV.